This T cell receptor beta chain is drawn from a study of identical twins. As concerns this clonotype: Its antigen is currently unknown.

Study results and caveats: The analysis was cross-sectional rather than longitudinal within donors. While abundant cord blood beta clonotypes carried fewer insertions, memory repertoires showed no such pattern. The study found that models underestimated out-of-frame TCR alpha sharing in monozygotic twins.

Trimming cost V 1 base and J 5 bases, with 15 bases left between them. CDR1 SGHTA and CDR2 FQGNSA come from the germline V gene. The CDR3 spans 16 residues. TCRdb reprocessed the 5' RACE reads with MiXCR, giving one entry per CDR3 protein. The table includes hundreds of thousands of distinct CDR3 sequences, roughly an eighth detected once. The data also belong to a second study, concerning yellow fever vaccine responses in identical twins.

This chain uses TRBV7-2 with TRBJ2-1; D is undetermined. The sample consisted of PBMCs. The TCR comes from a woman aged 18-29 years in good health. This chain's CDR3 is CASSLVAGYWDNEQFF. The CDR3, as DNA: TGTGCCAGCAGCTTAGTGGCTGGTTATTGGGACAATGAGCAGTTCTTC. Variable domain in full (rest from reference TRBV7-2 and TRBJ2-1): GAGVSQSPSNKVTEKGKDVELRCDPISGHTALYWYRQSLGQGLEFLIYFQGNSAPDKSGLPSDRFSAERTGGSVSTLTIQRTQQEDSAVYLCASSLVAGYWDNEQFFGPGTRLTVL.